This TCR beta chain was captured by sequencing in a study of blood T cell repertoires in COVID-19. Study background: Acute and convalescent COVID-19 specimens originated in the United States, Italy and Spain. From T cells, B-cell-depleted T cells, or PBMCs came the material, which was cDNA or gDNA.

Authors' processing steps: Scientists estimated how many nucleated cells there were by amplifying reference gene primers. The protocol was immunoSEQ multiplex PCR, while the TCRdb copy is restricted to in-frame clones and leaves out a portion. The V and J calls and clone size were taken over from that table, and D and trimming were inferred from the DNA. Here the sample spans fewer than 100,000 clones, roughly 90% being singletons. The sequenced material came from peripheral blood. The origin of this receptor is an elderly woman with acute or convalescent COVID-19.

The CDR3 is CASSLDRSNQPQHF. The CDR3 DNA reads as TGTGCCAGCAGTTTAGACAGGAGCAATCAGCCCCAGCATTTT. The chain links TRBV6-5 to TRBJ1-5, with TRBD1 as a possible D gene (6 bases). Germline values: CDR1 MNHEY, CDR2 SVGAGI. CDR3 length equals 14 residues. Trimming stripped 4 bases from V and 1 base from J, with 8 bases between.